This passage covers 2 T cell receptor beta chains from one sample sequenced in a study of Ad26.COV2.S vaccination and SARS-CoV-2 variants. Indicated treatment: 15 to 20 received Ad26.COV2.S at low or high dose, single or two shots; several received placebo; per-sample allocation not given. Sampling happened 63 days after the first vaccine or placebo injection. The protocol was immunoSEQ multiplex PCR, while the TCRdb copy is restricted to in-frame clones and leaves out a portion. The data contain under 400,000 clones, around 86% of them seen just once; the ten biggest clones take up 3.4%. The sequenced sample was peripheral blood, obtained in a trial of Ad26.COV2.S vaccine versus placebo. These TCRs come from a person between 18 and 65 years old who received the Ad26.COV2.S COVID-19 vaccine or a placebo.

The genes are TRBV13 and TRBJ2-2, with a possible D match to TRBD1 (6 bases). Between the trimmed V and J ends, which lost 4 bases and 4 bases, there was a span of 10 bases. Germline CDR1 is PRHDT and CDR2 is FYEKMQ (reference sequence). CDR3 length equals 14 residues. The CDR3 is CASSSRTVTGELFF. The CDR3 region has the DNA TGTGCCAGCAGCTCACGGACAGTCACCGGGGAGCTGTTTTTT.

For the CDR3, the DNA is TGTGCCAGCAGCCCTCTAGCGGGGGGGCGAAATACGCAGTATTTT. Amino acids: CASSPLAGGRNTQYF. The chain joins TRBV7-3 to TRBJ2-3; the match to TRBD2 covers 12 bases. Trimming at V came to 5 bases and at J to 7 bases, leaving 7 bases not matched to a gene. CDR3 length equals 15 residues. Germline V gives CDR1 SGHTA, CDR2 FQGTGA. Full variable domain (rest looked up from reference TRBV7-3 and TRBJ2-3): GAGVSQTPSNKVTEKGKYVELRCDPISGHTALYWYRQSLGQGPEFLIYFQGTGAADDSGLPNDRFFAVRPEGSVSTLKIQRTERGDSAVYLCASSPLAGGRNTQYFGPGTRLTVL.